This is a list of T cell receptor beta chains from one sample in a study of shared clonotypes between healthy human individuals. Profiling relied on immunoSEQ multiplex PCR, and the TCRdb table lists in-frame clones only, not all of them. The data hold fewer than 850,000 clones, with about three quarters observed a single time. Specimen: memory CD4+ T cells sorted from blood. These receptors were collected from a woman in her 30s in good health. CDR3s leave out the opening cysteine and the closing phenylalanine or tryptophan. The order of the fields is V gene, J gene, D gene, CDR3 protein. A D gene is named only where the DNA matches it firmly.

TRBV7-2	TRBJ1-5	.	ASSLNGGRPQH
TRBV5-1	TRBJ2-1	.	ASTPWGTLLPPLQNEQF
TRBV19	TRBJ2-3	TRBD2	ASSTTSGSWFTDTQY
TRBV11-2	TRBJ1-4	.	ASSAQGHEKLF
TRBV7-8	TRBJ2-1	TRBD2	ASMPGGAGRFEQF
TRBV10-3	TRBJ2-3	TRBD1	AINEQGITDTQY
TRBV10-2	TRBJ2-3	TRBD2	ASSGLAGGTDTQY
TRBV10-2	TRBJ2-7	.	ASRVDGSSYEQY
TRBV6-4	TRBJ1-1	.	ASSESSGGPRAF
TRBV9	TRBJ2-1	.	ASSVGSGNVYNEQF
TRBV9	TRBJ2-5	.	ASSVVGRVGETQY
TRBV2	TRBJ2-7	.	ASSLGAAGQTYEQY
TRBV19	TRBJ2-1	TRBD2	ASSILSLGREVYNEQF
TRBV10-2	TRBJ1-2	.	ASGGSYGYT
TRBV28	TRBJ1-2	.	ASSLIQASNYGYT
TRBV7-8	TRBJ2-1	TRBD2	ASSLSGRGGSSYNEQF
TRBV10-3	TRBJ2-7	.	AITKGEQVREQY
TRBV7-3	TRBJ2-3	TRBD2	ASSRTSGTDTQY
TRBV6-1	TRBJ2-1	.	ASSEGAGGMLADSSYNEQF
TRBV2	TRBJ1-2	TRBD1	ASSETGGALTGGYT
TRBV5-1	TRBJ1-4	.	ASSLGSGPNEKLF
TRBV2	TRBJ1-4	TRBD1	ASSHRGVEKLF
TRBV5-4	TRBJ1-4	.	ASSLRVDGENEKLF
TRBV5-1	TRBJ1-1	.	ASSLNRFGEAF
TRBV7-2	TRBJ2-7	.	ASSFPPGPEQY
TRBV11-2	TRBJ2-7	.	ASSSQGGGLGSYEQY
TRBV19	TRBJ1-5	.	ASSQQVGQPQH